This T cell receptor beta chain was recorded in a study of T cell repertoires in cytomegalovirus infection. V lost 3 bases and J 9 bases, leaving 9 bases between the germline ends. Germline V gene data show CDR1 as ENHRY and CDR2 as SYGVKD. The CDR3 length is 12 residues. In this sample, this clonotype turned up many times. TCRdb re-derived calls from the reads in MiXCR, one entry per CDR3 protein. In the table there are about 330,000 distinct CDR3 sequences, 8% to 10% of which are singletons. The clonotype was recovered from a human donor in good health (CMV status not recorded). Some clones in this sample may be carry-over from other donors' samples. The rearrangement joins TRBV10-3 to TRBJ2-1; no clear D. The sequencing input was PBMCs. The CDR3 nucleotides are TGTGCCATCAGTGATAATGGAGTTGAGCAGTTCTTC. Amino acids: CAISDNGVEQFF.